What follows are 7 T cell receptor beta chains derived from one specimen sequenced in a study of cytomegalovirus exposure and HLA in healthy donors. PCR primers comprised 60 Vbeta and 13 Jbeta primers. Sequencing was performed with immunoSEQ multiplex PCR; in TCRdb, only in-frame clones are kept and a portion is missing. The data contain approximately 170,000 clones, about 85% of them singletons. Source material: PBMCs. Receptors were obtained from a boy aged 2 to 10 in good health and CMV-seronegative.

V gene TRBV11-1 combines with J gene TRBJ2-2, with D hard to call. The CDR3 sequence is 13 residues long. Trimming cost V 5 bases and J 3 bases, with 7 bases left between them. CDR1 SGHAT and CDR2 FQDESV come from the germline V gene (reference sequence). The CDR3 reads CASSPYDTGELFF. The CDR3 nucleotides are TGTGCCAGCAGCCCCTACGACACCGGGGAGCTGTTTTTT.

V gene TRBV6-1 combines with J gene TRBJ1-2; D not certain. Trimming left V 10 bases short and J 1 base short, with 10 bases between. The CDR3 is 12 residues long. Germline loops: CDR1 MNHNS, CDR2 SASEGT. The CDR3 reads CATRTLNYGYTF. CDR3 DNA: TGTGCCACTCGAACTCTTAACTATGGCTACACCTTC.

This clone came up a few times. The rearrangement joins TRBV2 to TRBJ2-7; D perhaps matches TRBD1 (5 bases). Germline V gives CDR1 SNHLY, CDR2 FYNNEI. V lost 6 bases and J lost 4, with 13 bases in between. The CDR3 sequence is 13 residues long. The CDR3 nucleotides are TGTGCCAGCAGGGGGCCCTCACCTTACGAGCAGTACGTC. As protein: CASRGPSPYEQYV.

CDR3 protein: CATRLAGGAETQYF. The CDR3 region has the DNA TGTGCCACCCGACTAGCGGGAGGAGCGGAGACCCAGTACTTC. The V call is TRBV27, the J call TRBJ2-5, with TRBD2 identical over 13 bases. The CDR3 is made up of 14 amino acids. CDR1 and CDR2 from the germline V gene are MNHEY and SMNVEV (reference sequence). V gave up 10 bases and J gave up 5 bases; unmatched junction bases: 7.

This clone was observed once. This rearrangement joins TRBV4-1 to TRBJ1-1, with no clear D. CDR1 and CDR2 (germline): MGHRA, YSYEKL. This CDR3 contains 12 residues. Deletions cut 4 bases from V and 5 bases from J, with 8 bases between. The CDR3 loop reads CASSLERTEAFF. The CDR3 region has the DNA TGCGCCAGCAGCCTAGAGAGAACTGAAGCTTTCTTT.

This clone occurred a few times. V gene TRBV4-1 combines with J gene TRBJ2-2; 10 nucleotides line up with TRBD2. V lost 3 bases and J lost 3; bases outside the gene matches: 7. The CDR3 covers 17 residues. The V gene's germline CDR1 is MGHRA and CDR2 YSYEKL. CDR3 nucleotide sequence: TGCGCCAGCAGCCAGCTCCTAGCGGGAGTTCACACCGGGGAGCTGTTTTTT. It encodes CASSQLLAGVHTGELFF.

The V gene is TRBV18, the J gene TRBJ1-2; 7 bases map to TRBD1. Germline values: CDR1 KGHSH, CDR2 LQKENI. V was clipped by 2 bases and J by 0 bases; unmatched bases: 9. The CDR3 has 17 amino acids. CDR3 loop: CASSPEMGTAANYGYTF. CDR3 DNA: TGTGCCAGCTCACCAGAGATGGGGACAGCAGCTAACTATGGCTACACCTTC.